This TCR beta chain emerged from a study of neurological immune-mediated disorders. Broader study findings: The absence of any CDR3 amino acid sequence shared by expanded clones across subjects suggests that repertoires were private in all groups. In HTLV-1-associated myelopathy, TCR clonal expansion was greatest, and in multiple sclerosis it was least, below healthy controls. Phylogenetic grouping assigned the repertoires of 18 of 34 multiple sclerosis patients to a single cluster of related CDR3 sequences. This cluster may be a repertoire-level signature.

This clonotype was seen repeatedly, ten times or more. The antigen remains unidentified. TCRdb re-analysed the 5' RACE reads in MiXCR, keeping a single row per CDR3 protein. The table shows some 66,000 distinct CDR3 sequences, with around 3.3% occurring only once. The ends lost 4 bases at V and 15 bases at J; junction bases unmatched: 7. CDR1 is SGHRS and CDR2 is YFSETQ in the germline V gene. This CDR3 region has 12 residues. The sequence derives from a man aged 40-49 years with multiple sclerosis. Material: PBMCs. The chain is built from TRBV5-1 and TRBJ1-6, with TRBD1 identical over 7 bases. CDR3 DNA: TGCGCCAGCAGCGTTCAACAGGGGCACCTCCACTTT. Its protein is CASSVQQGHLHF.